This section outlines one TCR beta chain sequence together with its context. This clone turned up a few times. Its antigen is still unknown. No quality values exist for individual bases; no much larger clone is one base distant. From a lookup of the germline V gene, CDR1 and CDR2 are LGHNA and YSLEER. The CDR3 measures 17 amino acids from cysteine to phenylalanine. The retained sequence is limited to the CDR3, 51 bases, with the frame set at the first base. The V end loses 1 base and the J end loses 5 bases, and a stretch of 18 bases separates them. The entire isolated RNA was reverse transcribed using the High Capacity cDNA Reverse Transcription Kit, and thus expressed TCRB transcripts were sequenced. Deep immunoSEQ sequencing was applied to naive, central memory and regulatory T cell samples, giving an average of about 3.8 million total reads per sample. Sorted cells were lysed in RLT buffer, and RNA was extracted using DNase-treated RNeasy Micro or Mini kits according to cell number. Each cell subset was processed separately to prevent cross-contamination, with patient and healthy donor samples processed together. TCRB sequences were amplified from cDNA with the immunoSEQ multiplex PCR, producing 87-bp fragments spanning the CDR3 region. Sequencing of the amplicons was performed on the Illumina HiSeq platform. Under the source paper's analysis protocol: Synthetic template baselines were used to correct PCR bias computationally, reads within Hamming distance 2 were collapsed, and singletons that could not be merged were discarded. Reads were aligned against IMGT to assign V, D and J genes, CDR3 length and insertions or deletions at six rearrangement sites. Within each subset, clonotype counts were normalized to sorted cell number, and only after that were true diversity and Gini coefficients computed with the tcR R package. The overlap coefficient, calculated on TCRB nucleotide sequences, was used to quantify repertoire sharing. Out-of-frame TCRB sequences from naive cells were analyzed as a proxy for the pre-selection repertoire. TCRdb mirrors the immuneACCESS table, restricted to in-frame sequences. Some clones are absent from its copies; in checked studies, under half trace to an unresolved V gene, and the reason for the others is unknown. D and trimming come from the DNA, and the V and J calls and clone size come from that table. The sample contains fewer than 900,000 clones, roughly a sixth of them found a single time. Roughly 0.025% of the sample is taken by the ten largest.

The data originate from a study of beta chain features in type 1 diabetes (dated by TCRdb to between 2018 and 2020). Study-wide context: No differences in mean age, gender distribution, total cell number or subset yield were found between patients and healthy donors. A total of 90 million to 130 million sorted cells were examined across all samples, and a strong correlation was observed between cell number per subset and RNA yield. The study compared TCRB repertoires of sorted circulating CD4+ T cell subsets between recently diagnosed type 1 diabetes patients and matched healthy donors. Whereas all 28 donors provided naive and central memory subsets, regulatory and stem cell-like memory subsets were isolated from just 8 patients and about 8 healthy donors. The full study reports these points: PCR may preferentially amplify shorter templates, but because patient and control samples were amplified and corrected together, any resulting skew would affect both groups equally. Fewer insertions and more nucleotide deletions at VDJ recombination sites were observed in patients with type 1 diabetes, implying thymic rearrangement abnormalities. In all four CD4+ subsets, TCRB CDR3 length was moderately but significantly shorter in type 1 diabetes patients. HLA sub-analyses involved small numbers of individuals, so any influence of HLA type on TCRB rearrangement remained unresolved. The naive, central memory and regulatory TCRB repertoires appeared to resemble one another more closely among patients than among healthy donors. Because cDNA was sequenced instead of genomic DNA, activated cells with high expression could be over-represented, although the groups did not differ in activation or CD3 levels.

A single peripheral blood draw of around 120 mL on average was collected from each donor into heparinised tubes. A BD FACSAria II and a panel including CD45RO, CCR7, CD25, CD127, CD95 and CD27 were used to sort naive, central memory, regulatory and stem cell-like memory CD4+ T cells. All sorted populations exceeded 95% purity. PBMCs were isolated immediately by Lymphoprep density gradient centrifugation and stained directly without culture. To minimize batch effects, samples were stained and sorted in pairs, one healthy donor with one patient per experiment. The clonotype comes from a woman aged 18-30 years in good health. Material for sequencing was naive CD4+ T cells from blood. The label giving this sample's cell subset or site can be read as: true naive CD4+ T cells. The rearranged segments are TRBV4-3 and TRBJ2-4, with the D gene too uncertain to name. The bases read TGCGCCAGCAGCCAAGGCCGGCTGGCCCAGCAGGAAAACATTCAGTACTTC. This yields the protein CASSQGRLAQQENIQYF.